This section outlines one T cell receptor beta chain sequence together with its context. Its antigen is unknown. Trimming pared 0 bases from V and 4 bases from J, leaving 7 bases between. Germline CDR1 LNHDA, CDR2 SQIVND (reference sequence). The CDR3 sequence is 14 residues long. This sample was taken from a study of beta chain features in type 1 diabetes. Study-level background: Healthy donors and patients showed comparable age, gender and cell yields.

Sequenced material consisted of expressed TCRB transcripts (all of the isolated RNA was reverse transcribed). Using immunoSEQ multiplex PCR, the repertoire was profiled, and TCRdb retains in-frame clones only, with some absent. Here the sample spans 350,000 or so clones, about 19% being singletons. Regarding the study as a whole: For patients and controls alike, PCR might favor shorter templates to the same degree. Naive, central memory and Treg TCRB repertoires appeared more alike in patients than in healthy donors.

Via CD45RO/CCR7/CD25/CD127/CD95/CD27, cells of the CD4+ naive, central memory, regulatory and stem cell-like memory subsets were sorted. This sequence joins TRBV19 and TRBJ2-1; D uncertain. The clonotype was recovered from a woman between 18 and 29 years old in good health. Sequencing used naive CD4+ T cells from blood. The CDR3 DNA reads TGTGCCAGTAGTATAGATGGGCGTTACAATGAGCAGTTCTTC. Translated, it gives CASSIDGRYNEQFF.